One and the same sample provided the 2 T cell receptor beta chains below, sequenced in a study of vaccination and CD4 T cells after COVID-19. Treatment: approximately 11-day PBMC culture with coronavirus spike peptide pools or control peptides (ViraFEST assay). What these receptors recognize is not known. The Oncomine TCR Beta short-read assay was applied to DNA of cultured CD4+ T cells. From the PCR reads, TCRdb called clonotypes with MiXCR, one entry per CDR3 protein. Of about 12,000 distinct CDR3 sequences detected, approximately 49% appear once; the ten largest clones hold about 29%. Material for sequencing was CD4+ T cells from blood, cultured in vitro. Every receptor here comes from a human donor who had recovered from COVID-19.

The chain couples TRBV11-2 to TRBJ2-5; 12 nucleotides agree with TRBD2. Looked up from germline, CDR1 is SGHAT and CDR2 is FQNNGV. The CDR3 is 16 residues long. J was trimmed by 5 bases and V by 0 bases; bases with no gene match: 4. The CDR3 spells CASSLDPGLAGETQYF. For the CDR3, the DNA is TGTGCCAGCAGCTTAGATCCCGGACTAGCGGGGGAGACCCAGTACTTC.

The chain uses TRBV7-3 and TRBJ2-3, with D hard to call. The V gene's germline CDR1 is SGHTA and CDR2 FQGTGA. The V gene lost 5 bases and the J gene lost 2 bases, with 8 bases spanning the gap. The CDR3 has 13 amino acids. The CDR3: CASSQGYTDTQYF. The CDR3 nucleotides are TGTGCCAGCAGCCAAGGGTACACAGATACGCAGTATTTT.